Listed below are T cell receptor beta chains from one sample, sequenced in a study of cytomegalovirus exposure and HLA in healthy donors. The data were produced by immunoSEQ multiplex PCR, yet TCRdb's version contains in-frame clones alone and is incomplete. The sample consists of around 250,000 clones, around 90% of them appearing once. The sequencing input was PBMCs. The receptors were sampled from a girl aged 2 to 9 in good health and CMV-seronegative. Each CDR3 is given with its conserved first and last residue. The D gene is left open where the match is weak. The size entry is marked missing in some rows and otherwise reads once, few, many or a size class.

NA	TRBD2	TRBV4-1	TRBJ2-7	TGCGCCAGCAGCCAGCCAGGGACTAGCGGTCTCGAGCAGTACTTC	CASSQPGTSGLEQYF
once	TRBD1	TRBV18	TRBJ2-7	TGTGCCAGCTCAGACAGGGGAAAGACCTACGAGCAGTACTTC	CASSDRGKTYEQYF
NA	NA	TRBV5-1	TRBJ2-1	TGCGCCAGCGCCCGCCCGGCGGGGGCCAGGAATGAGCAGTTCTTC	CASARPAGARNEQFF
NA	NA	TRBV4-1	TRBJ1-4	TGCGCCAGCAGCCAAAACAGTGCAACTAATGAAAAACTGTTTTTT	CASSQNSATNEKLFF
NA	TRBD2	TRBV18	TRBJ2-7	TGTGCCAGCTCACCCGCTCGGGAGGCAGGAGGTACCTACGAGCAGTACTTC	CASSPAREAGGTYEQYF
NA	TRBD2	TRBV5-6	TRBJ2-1	TGTGCCAGCAGCCATGGGACTAGCGGGGGGGCCATCTTGCAGTTCTTC	CASSHGTSGGAILQFF
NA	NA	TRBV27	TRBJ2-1	TGTGCCAGCAGTTTCGGGTTTTCGGGTTCGAATGAGCAGTTCTTC	CASSFGFSGSNEQFF
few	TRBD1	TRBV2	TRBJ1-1	TGTGCCAGCAGTGAAGGGGAGACAGGGGCTACGAACACTGAAGCTTTCTTT	CASSEGETGATNTEAFF
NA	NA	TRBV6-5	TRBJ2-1	TGTGCCAGCTGGGGGGATGAGCAGTTCTTC	CASWGDEQFF
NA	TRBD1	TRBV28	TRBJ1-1	TGTGCCAGCAGTTTACCGGGACAGGGATACACTGAAGCTTTCTTT	CASSLPGQGYTEAFF
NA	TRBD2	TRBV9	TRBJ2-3	TGTGCCAGCAATCAAGGCGGGGGGGCGGATACGCAGTATTTT	CASNQGGGADTQYF
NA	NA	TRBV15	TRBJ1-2	TGTGCCACCAGCAGAGGGACAGTCCAGGGCTACACCTTC	CATSRGTVQGYTF
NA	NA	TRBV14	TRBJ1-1	TGTGCCAGCAGCCAAGGAGGGAATTCCGGGGTTACTGAAGCTTTCTTT	CASSQGGNSGVTEAFF
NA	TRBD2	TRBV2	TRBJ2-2	TGTGCCAGCAGTGAAGCGCTGGGACTAGCGGGAGGACCGGGCTCCGGGGAGCTGTTTTTT	CASSEALGLAGGPGSGELFF
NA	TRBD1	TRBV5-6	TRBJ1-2	TGTGCCAGCAGCCCCGGGACAGGGGGCGGCTACACCTTC	CASSPGTGGGYTF
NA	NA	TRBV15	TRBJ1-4	TGTGCCACCAGCAGACTCAATGAAAAACTGTTTTTT	CATSRLNEKLFF
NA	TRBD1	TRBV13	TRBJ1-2	TGTGCCAGCAGCTTGGGACAGAACTATGGCTACACCTTC	CASSLGQNYGYTF
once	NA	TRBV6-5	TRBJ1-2	TGTGCCAGCAGTTACTCCCGCGGGCGTGGGCACTATGGCTACACCTTC	CASSYSRGRGHYGYTF
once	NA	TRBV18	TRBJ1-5	TGTGCCAGCTCACTAACGGCAGGGAGCAATCAGCCCCAGCATTTT	CASSLTAGSNQPQHF
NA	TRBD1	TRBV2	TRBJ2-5	TGTGCCAGCAGTGCGAACAGGGGCGGAGAGACCCAGTACTTC	CASSANRGGETQYF
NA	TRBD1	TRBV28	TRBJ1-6	TGTGCCAGCAGAGGACAGGCTTTTAATTCACCCCTCCACTTT	CASRGQAFNSPLHF
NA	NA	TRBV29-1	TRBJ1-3	TGCAGCGTTGAAGGTCAGTCGAGGGCTGGTGGAAACACCATATATTTT	CSVEGQSRAGGNTIYF
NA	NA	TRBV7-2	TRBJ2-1	TGTGCCAGCAGCTCCCACCGGACTCACGACAATGAGCAGTTCTTC	CASSSHRTHDNEQFF
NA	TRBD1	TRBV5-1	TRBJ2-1	TGCGCCAGCAGCAGGACAGGGGATTTCCCCAATGAGCAGTTCTTC	CASSRTGDFPNEQFF
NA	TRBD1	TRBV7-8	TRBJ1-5	TGTGCCAGCACCCACGGAGGACAGGGGCGAAAAGACAATCAGCCCCAGCATTTT	CASTHGGQGRKDNQPQHF
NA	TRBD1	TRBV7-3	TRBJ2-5	TGTGCCAGCAGCTTATCTTCAGGGGGCTGGGAGACCCAGTACTTC	CASSLSSGGWETQYF